What follows are 6 T cell receptor beta chains derived from one specimen sequenced in a study. MiXCR was run by TCRdb on the RT-PCR reads, yielding one entry per CDR3 protein. The repertoire holds hundreds of thousands of distinct CDR3 sequences, with 14% as singletons. Sequenced: memory CD4+ T cells from blood. The receptors here all came from a female donor in good health, serving as a healthy control.

This clonotype was counted many times. The gene calls are TRBV7-2 and TRBJ2-2; D might be TRBD2 (6 bases). CDR3 length: 14 amino acids. Per the germline V gene, CDR1 is SGHTA and CDR2 is FQGNSA. The V end lost 8 bases, the J end lost 1 base, and 11 bases lay between the germline ends. The CDR3 sequence: CASPLGLNTGELFF. CDR3 nucleotides: TGTGCCAGCCCCCTGGGACTGAACACCGGGGAGCTGTTTTTT.

The chain employs TRBV13 and TRBJ2-1, with a weak D call TRBD2 (5 bases). Per the germline V gene, CDR1 is PRHDT and CDR2 is FYEKMQ (reference sequence). This CDR3 region has 16 residues. The V end was cut by 8 bases, the J end by 0 bases, with 17 bases between. CDR3 protein: CASVYRLAGSYNEQFF. The CDR3 bases are TGTGCCAGCGTCTATCGTCTAGCCGGCTCCTACAATGAGCAGTTCTTC.

The chain joins TRBV20-1 to TRBJ2-1, with a tentative D call TRBD2 (5 bases). The length of the CDR3 is 10 residues. CDR1 is DFQATT, CDR2 SNEGSKA, per germline (reference sequence). The CDR3 nucleotides read TGCTCCGGGTGGGAGAATGAGCAGTTCTTC. Translated: CSGWENEQFF.

This clonotype occurred many times. This chain joins TRBV7-2 and TRBJ2-1; D is possibly TRBD2 (7 bases). Trimming removed 3 bases at V and 6 bases at J, with 12 bases between. The CDR3 spans 14 residues. The germline V gene has CDR1 SGHTA and CDR2 FQGNSA. CDR3 sequence reads: CASSFSGGPNEQFF. The CDR3 bases are TGTGCCAGCAGCTTTTCCGGGGGGCCCAATGAGCAGTTCTTC.

This clonotype was observed a handful of times. The chain couples TRBV3-1 to TRBJ1-2, with 8 bases fitting TRBD1. The CDR3 consists of 15 residues. Germline V gene data show CDR1 as LGHDT and CDR2 as YNNKEL (reference sequence). Trimming removed 0 bases from V and 5 bases from J; junction bases left unmatched: 5. The CDR3: CASSQDRTGIYGYTF. The CDR3 coding sequence is TGTGCCAGCAGCCAAGATAGGACAGGGATATATGGCTACACCTTC.

The table lists this clonotype with many counts. The chain uses TRBV29-1 and TRBJ2-3, with TRBD1 matching over 7 bases. This CDR3 has 14 residues. V lost 6 bases, J lost 5 bases, and 11 bases stayed unmatched. In germline, CDR1 is SQVTM, CDR2 ANQGSEA. This CDR3 reads CSVGPPSGGDTQYF. Here the CDR3 DNA reads TGCAGCGTCGGCCCACCTTCAGGGGGAGATACGCAGTATTTT.